This TCR beta chain was sequenced during a study of blood T cell repertoires in COVID-19. Study details: The samples span acute and convalescent COVID-19 from the United States, Italy and Spain. The cDNA or gDNA used as material had been derived from T cells, B-cell-depleted T cells, or PBMCs.

The trim removed 5 bases at V and 3 bases at J, leaving 17 bases unmatched. There are 18 residues in the CDR3. Per germline, CDR1 SGHTA and CDR2 FQGTGA. In the original workflow: Estimation of nucleated cell counts relied on the amplification of reference gene primers. Produced via immunoSEQ multiplex PCR; TCRdb's table is partial and in-frame only. The DNA was the basis for D and trimming; V, J and clone size are from that table. Of about 250,000 clones detected, around 82% appear once; the ten largest clones hold 8.5% to 10%. The chain is built from TRBV7-3 and TRBJ2-3; TRBD1 aligns across 7 bases. This TCR derives from a man aged 35-49 years with active or convalescent COVID-19. The specimen was peripheral blood. Here the CDR3 reads CASSPQPFPGQNTDTQYF. The CDR3 DNA sequence: TGTGCCAGCAGCCCACAACCCTTTCCGGGACAGAATACAGATACGCAGTATTTT. Using reference TRBV7-3 and TRBJ2-3 for the parts outside the CDR3, the full variable domain is GAGVSQTPSNKVTEKGKYVELRCDPISGHTALYWYRQSLGQGPEFLIYFQGTGAADDSGLPNDRFFAVRPEGSVSTLKIQRTERGDSAVYLCASSPQPFPGQNTDTQYFGPGTRLTVL.